Given below is one T cell receptor beta chain in context. The target antigen is unknown. Produced via immunoSEQ multiplex PCR; TCRdb's table is partial and in-frame only. In the table there are around 75,000 clones, roughly 88% of which are singletons. The data are from a study of identifying expanded T cells in peripheral blood. Study-level findings and limits: Roughly 1.2 clones differed between technical replicates, versus approximately 17 and 20 over time.

Healthy donors had no documented immune events, such as infections, while sampled. Sequences were obtained from blood. The clonotype was recovered from a person aged 18-69 years in good health.

CDR3 in amino acids: CASSLDPGFYEQYF. The DNA of the CDR3 is TGTGCCAGCAGCTTAGATCCGGGCTTCTACGAGCAGTACTTC. This chain uses TRBV11-2 with TRBJ2-7; D unresolved. The V gene's germline CDR1 is SGHAT and CDR2 FQNNGV. Trimming took 0 bases from V and 3 from J, leaving 9 bases between them. CDR3 size: 14 residues.